This record looks at one TCR beta chain sequence and its context. What it binds is unknown. Trimming removed 4 bases at V and 8 bases at J, with 17 bases between. The CDR3 contains 13 residues. Germline assignment: CDR1 SQVTM and CDR2 ANQGSEA. Clones were read by immunoSEQ multiplex PCR, and TCRdb kept only the in-frame ones, dropping some. This sample has more than 85,000 clones, with around 89% found just once. This record belongs to a study of identifying expanded T cells in peripheral blood. Study-wide results and limits: Variance in clone template counts between roughly two-week samples significantly increased with total template count across all healthy donors. Technical replicates showed around 1.3 changed clones; about two weeks around 15; four weeks 19.

Healthy donors had no documented immune events, such as infections, while sampled. The chain employs TRBV29-1 and TRBJ1-2; D is perhaps TRBD1 (6 bases). The TCR comes from a person between 18 and 70 years old in good health. The sequenced sample consisted of blood. As DNA, the CDR3 is TGCAGCGTTGCTCTTTGGGGGGCGGGCGGCTACACCTTC. Its protein product is CSVALWGAGGYTF.